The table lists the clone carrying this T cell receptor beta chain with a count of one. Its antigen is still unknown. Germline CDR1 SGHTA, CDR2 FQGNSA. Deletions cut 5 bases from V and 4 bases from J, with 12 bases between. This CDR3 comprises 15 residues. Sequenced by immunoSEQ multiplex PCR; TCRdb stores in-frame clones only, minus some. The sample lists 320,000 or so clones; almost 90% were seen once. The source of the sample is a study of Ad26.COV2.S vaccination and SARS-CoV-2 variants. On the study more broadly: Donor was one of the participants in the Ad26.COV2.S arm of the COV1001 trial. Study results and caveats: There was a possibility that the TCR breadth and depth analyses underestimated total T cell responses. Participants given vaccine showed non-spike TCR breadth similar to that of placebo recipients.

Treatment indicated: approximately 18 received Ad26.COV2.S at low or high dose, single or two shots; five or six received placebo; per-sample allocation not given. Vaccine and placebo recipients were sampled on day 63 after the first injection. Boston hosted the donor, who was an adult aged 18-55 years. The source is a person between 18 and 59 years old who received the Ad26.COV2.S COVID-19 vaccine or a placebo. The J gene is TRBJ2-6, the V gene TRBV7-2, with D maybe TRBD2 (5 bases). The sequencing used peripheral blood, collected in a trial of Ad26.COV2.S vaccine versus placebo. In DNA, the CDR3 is TGTGCCAGCAGCCCGGGATCCTACGGGGCCAACGTCCTGACTTTC. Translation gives CASSPGSYGANVLTF.